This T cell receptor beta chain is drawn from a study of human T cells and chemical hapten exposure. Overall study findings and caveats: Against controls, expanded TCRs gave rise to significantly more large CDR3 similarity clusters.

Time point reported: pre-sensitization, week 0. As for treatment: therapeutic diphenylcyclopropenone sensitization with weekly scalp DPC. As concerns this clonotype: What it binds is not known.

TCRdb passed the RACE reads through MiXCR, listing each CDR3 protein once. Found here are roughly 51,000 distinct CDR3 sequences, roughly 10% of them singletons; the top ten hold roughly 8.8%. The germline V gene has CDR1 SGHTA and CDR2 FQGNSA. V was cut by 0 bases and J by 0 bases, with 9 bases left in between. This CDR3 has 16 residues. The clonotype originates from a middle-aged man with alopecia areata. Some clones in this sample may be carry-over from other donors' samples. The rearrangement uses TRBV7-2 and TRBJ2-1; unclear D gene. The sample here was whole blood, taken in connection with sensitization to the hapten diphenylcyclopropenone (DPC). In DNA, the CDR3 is TGTGCCAGCAGCTTAGCAGGTCAAAGCTCCTACAATGAGCAGTTCTTC. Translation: CASSLAGQSSYNEQFF.